This TCR beta chain was profiled in a study of blood T cell repertoires in COVID-19. The overall study: PBMCs, B-cell-depleted T cells, or T cells provided the cDNA or gDNA that made up the material.

This clone turned up a few times. In the original workflow: Using reference gene primer amplification, nucleated cell counts were estimated. Clones were sequenced by immunoSEQ multiplex PCR, and TCRdb holds only the in-frame ones, with some missing. For V, J and clone size, that table is used; D and trimming come from the DNA. This table has approximately 70,000 clones, 88% appearing once. The CDR3 length is 15 residues. V was clipped by 4 bases and J by 1 base; unmatched bases: 4. Germline lookup yields CDR1 KGHDR and CDR2 SFDVKD. This TCR was sampled from a human donor in a cohort sampled during active COVID-19. This sequence joins TRBV24-1 and TRBJ2-7; the match to TRBD1 covers 9 bases. The specimen sequenced was peripheral blood. The CDR3 DNA is TGTGCCACCAGTGACTCCGACAGGGGGTCCTACGAGCAGTACTTC. It encodes CATSDSDRGSYEQYF.